The T cell receptor beta chain described here comes from a study of T cells after yellow fever vaccination. Study results and limitations: Most clones from primary vaccination resurfaced after the booster (96% CD4, over 85% CD8).

The germline V gene encodes CDR1 MGHDK and CDR2 SYGVNS. The CDR3 runs 15 residues. Trimming took 1 base from V and 7 from J; bases not matched to a gene: 7. This clonotype was seen repeatedly, ten times or more. Antigen specificity is unknown. TCRdb re-analysed the 5' RACE reads in MiXCR, keeping a single row per CDR3 protein. The table has about 63,000 distinct CDR3 sequences, about 7.8% seen once. The starting material was CD8+ T cells sorted from PBMCs, obtained 15 days after the yellow fever booster vaccination. This sequence joins TRBV25-1 and TRBJ2-1; TRBD1 aligns across 7 bases. The sequence came from a man aged 30-40 years who received the YFV17D yellow fever vaccine. Here the CDR3 reads CASSEFPGGRNEQFF. The CDR3 DNA reads as TGTGCCAGCAGTGAATTTCCAGGGGGTAGGAATGAGCAGTTCTTC.